This T cell receptor (beta chain) originates from a study of cytomegalovirus exposure and HLA in healthy donors. Germline-derived CDR1 and CDR2 are KGHSH and LQKENI. V lost 3 bases to trimming and J lost 4 bases; unmatched junction nucleotides: 2. The CDR3 is made up of 15 amino acids. Only in-frame clones appear in the TCRdb table, and some are missing; sequencing was by immunoSEQ multiplex PCR. Of 100,000 to 150,000 clones in the sample, around 90% are singletons; the top ten hold under 2%. The chain couples TRBV18 to TRBJ2-1; 11 bases agree with TRBD2. The sequence derives from a woman in her late teens or twenties in good health and CMV-seronegative. Sequencing used PBMCs. In nucleotides, the CDR3 is TGTGCCAGCTCACCGGGACTAGCGGAGTACAATGAGCAGTTCTTC. Protein sequence: CASSPGLAEYNEQFF. The full variable domain, completed using reference TRBV18 and TRBJ2-1, is NAGVMQNPRHLVRRRGQEARLRCSPMKGHSHVYWYRQLPEEGLKFMVYLQKENIIDESGMPKERFSAEFPKEGPSILRIQQVVRGDSAAYFCASSPGLAEYNEQFFGPGTRLTVL.